This T cell receptor (beta chain) was recorded in a study of human CD8 memory T cell subsets. This CDR3 contains 13 residues. Per the germline V gene, CDR1 is MDHEN and CDR2 is SYDVKM. UMI-labeled 5' RACE was used, and it produced the TCR beta libraries. TCRdb reworked the 5' RACE reads into one entry per CDR3 protein, no DNA. The ten top clones account for about 20%, within a sample of more than 6,500 distinct CDR3 sequences. Early memory CD8+ T cells that were CCR7+ PD-1+ TIGIT+ and had exhausted-like traits were the TPEX cells. Healthy donors provided the buffy coats that yielded the PBMC. Duplicate vials holding roughly 150,000 sorted CD8+ T cells per subset yielded the RNA.

The specimen was CD8+ T cells from PBMCs. The clonotype originates from a human donor in good health. V is TRBV28 and J is TRBJ2-7; as DNA is missing, the TRBD1 call by TCRdb cannot be tested. CDR3 residues: CASRQPGGHEQYF.